The text below deals with one TCR beta chain. The CDR3 has 15 amino acids. Germline assignment: CDR1 SGHTA and CDR2 FQGTGA. V shed 1 base and J shed 2 bases, with 9 bases lying between them. This sample is part of a study of blood T cell repertoires in COVID-19. Participants came from under 30 US areas, aged about 18 to 89 years. Participants' reported clinical history set cohort assignment. In Cohort 3, a recovered donor had either two negative PCRs, clearance, or symptom resolution. Methods used by the authors: Reference gene primers were amplified, and this amplification served to estimate nucleated cell counts. Profiled with immunoSEQ multiplex PCR; TCRdb holds only in-frame clones, not every one. V, J and clone size were drawn from that table, and D and trimming were deduced from the DNA. Seen here are 150,000 to 200,000 clones, over 80% observed once, and the top ten hold 3.5% to 5%.

Material: PBMCs or T cells enriched from blood (not recorded which). This clonotype originated in a woman in her forties or fifties who had recovered from COVID-19. V usage is TRBV7-3 and J usage is TRBJ2-1; D may be TRBD2 (6 bases). This chain's CDR3 is CASSLRGVPYNEQFF. The CDR3 DNA follows: TGTGCCAGCAGCTTAAGGGGGGTACCCTACAATGAGCAGTTCTTC.